Listed below are T cell receptor beta chains from one sample, sequenced in a study of cytomegalovirus exposure and HLA in healthy donors. Some clones are missing from TCRdb's copy, which holds only in-frame ones; the method was immunoSEQ multiplex PCR. The sample carries about 200,000 clones, roughly 81% recorded once. The sequenced material came from PBMCs. These receptors were obtained from a woman in her 30s in good health and CMV-seronegative. CDR3s include the opening cysteine and the closing phenylalanine or tryptophan. D genes are given only for firm matches. Where a row states a size, it is once, few, many or the class of an expanded clone; other rows omit it.

>NA|NA|TRBV18|TRBJ1-5
TGTGCCAGCTCACCCGCATCAGGCGACAATCAGCCCCAGCATTTT
CASSPASGDNQPQHF
>NA|NA|TRBV30|TRBJ2-2
TGTGCCTGGAGTCCCGTTAGGAGTTTTCCCACCGGGGAGCTGTTTTTT
CAWSPVRSFPTGELFF
>NA|many|TRBV19|TRBJ1-2
TGTGCCAGTAGTAGAGGACAGACCTATGGCTACACCTTC
CASSRGQTYGYTF
>TRBD2|NA|TRBV27|TRBJ2-5
TGTGCCAGCAGTTTAGCGGGAGCGGAGACCCAGTACTTC
CASSLAGAETQYF
>NA|NA|TRBV5-1|TRBJ1-2
TGCGCCAGCAGCCAAATACAGGATTCAAAAAACTATGGCTACACCTTC
CASSQIQDSKNYGYTF
>TRBD1|NA|TRBV28|TRBJ1-1
TGTGCCAGCAGCAGGGGGCGAGGCACTGAAGCTTTCTTT
CASSRGRGTEAFF
>NA|NA|TRBV27|TRBJ2-2
TGTGCCAGCAGTTTAACAACAGGAGTCACCGGGGAGCTGTTTTTT
CASSLTTGVTGELFF
>TRBD1|NA|TRBV10-3|TRBJ2-6
TGTGCCATCAGGAAAGGGCAGGGGGCAGGATCTGGGGCCAACGTCCTGACTTTC
CAIRKGQGAGSGANVLTF
>TRBD1|NA|TRBV11-2|TRBJ1-2
TGTGCCAGCAGCCGGTTGCAGGGGGCGCGGATCTATGGCTACACCTTC
CASSRLQGARIYGYTF
>NA|NA|TRBV6-1|TRBJ2-3
TGTGCCAGCAGTGCCACTTCGGCGGGGTTCAGCACAGATACGCAGTATTTT
CASSATSAGFSTDTQYF
>TRBD1|NA|TRBV7-9|TRBJ1-1
TGTGCCAGCAGCTTGGGGACAGGGTATGTAGGTGGCACTGAAGCTTTCTTT
CASSLGTGYVGGTEAFF
>TRBD1|NA|TRBV10-3|TRBJ1-2
TGTGCCATCCAAACCGACGGGACAGGGATTTATGGCTACACCTTC
CAIQTDGTGIYGYTF
>TRBD1|NA|TRBV29-1|TRBJ1-3
TGCAGCGTTGTCGGACAGGGCTCTGGAAACACCATATATTTT
CSVVGQGSGNTIYF
>NA|few|TRBV2|TRBJ1-2
TGTGCCAGCAGTTCCGACAGTTGGCTTGGCTACACCTTC
CASSSDSWLGYTF
>NA|NA|TRBV4-2|TRBJ2-7
TGTGCCAGCAGCCAAGATTGGGGGGAACCAGCCGAGCAGTACTTC
CASSQDWGEPAEQYF
>NA|many|TRBV6-5|TRBJ2-2
TGTGCCAGCAGCTTTGGAGGGCCTCGGGCCGGGGAGCTGTTTTTT
CASSFGGPRAGELFF
>TRBD2|NA|TRBV30|TRBJ2-7
TGTGCCTGGAGCACTAGCGGGAGTTCCGTTCCCTACGAGCAGTACTTC
CAWSTSGSSVPYEQYF
>TRBD1|NA|TRBV18|TRBJ2-7
TGTGCCAGCTCACGTACCGGGACAGGGGCCTACGAGCAGTACTTC
CASSRTGTGAYEQYF
>NA|NA|TRBV15|TRBJ2-2
TGTGCCACCAGCAGAGATCTGGGGCTCGGCACCGGGGAGCTGTTTTTT
CATSRDLGLGTGELFF
>NA|once|TRBV7-9|TRBJ2-2
TGTGCCAGCAGCCCACCCGTGAGCGGGGAGCTGTTTTTT
CASSPPVSGELFF
>NA|NA|TRBV27|TRBJ2-1
TGTGCCAGCAGCTATAGCGGAGCCCGGCTTAGAAATGAGCAGTTCTTC
CASSYSGARLRNEQFF
>TRBD1|NA|TRBV7-8|TRBJ2-5
TGTGCCAGCAGCTTACGGGACAGGCTGGAGACCCAGTACTTC
CASSLRDRLETQYF
>NA|NA|TRBV18|TRBJ2-5
TGTGCCAGCTCACCGGAACTAGCTTCGGTCTCAGAGACCCAGTACTTC
CASSPELASVSETQYF
>TRBD1|NA|TRBV18|TRBJ2-2
TGTGCCAGCTCCCTTGACAGGGGGCTTGCCGGGGAGCTGTTTTTT
CASSLDRGLAGELFF
>NA|NA|TRBV29-1|TRBJ1-3
TGCAGCGTCAGAGGGATCGGAAACACCATATATTTT
CSVRGIGNTIYF
>NA|NA|TRBV5-1|TRBJ2-1
TGCGCCAGCAGCCCCAGGGTGACGAATGAGCAGTTCTTC
CASSPRVTNEQFF
>TRBD2|NA|TRBV18|TRBJ2-3
TGTGCCAGCTCACTCGCGGGGGGGCCCGCAGATACGCAGTATTTT
CASSLAGGPADTQYF
>TRBD2|NA|TRBV6-1|TRBJ2-1
TGTGCCAGCAGTGAAGAAATAGCGGGAGGGCCTAGGGGTGAGCAGTTCTTC
CASSEEIAGGPRGEQFF
>NA|few|TRBV6-1|TRBJ1-5
TGTGCCAGCAGTCCAGACAGGAATCAGCCCCAGCATTTT
CASSPDRNQPQHF
>TRBD1|NA|TRBV5-1|TRBJ2-4
TGCGCCAGCAGCTTGGTACAGGGGGCCAAAAACATTCAGTACTTC
CASSLVQGAKNIQYF
>NA|NA|TRBV19|TRBJ2-1
TGTGCCAGTAAGGAGGAGGGAACCTTTGAGCAGTTCTTC
CASKEEGTFEQFF
>TRBD2|NA|TRBV6-1|TRBJ2-1
TGTGCCAGCAGTGAAGAGAGCGGGGGGGCCTACAATGAGCAGTTCTTC
CASSEESGGAYNEQFF
>NA|NA|TRBV7-9|TRBJ2-6
TGTGCCAGCAGCCTAGCTATTGAGGGGGCTGGGGCCAACGTCCTGACTTTC
CASSLAIEGAGANVLTF
>TRBD1|NA|TRBV9|TRBJ1-6
TGTGCCAGCAGCCCCCGGACAGGTGATAATTCACCCCTCCACTTT
CASSPRTGDNSPLHF
>NA|NA|TRBV5-4|TRBJ2-1
TGTGCCAGCAGTCCCGAGTTAAACTCCTACAATGAGCAGTTCTTC
CASSPELNSYNEQFF
>NA|NA|TRBV4-2|TRBJ2-2
TGTGCCAGCAGCCAAGTTCCCCTCACCGGGGAGCTGTTTTTT
CASSQVPLTGELFF
>NA|NA|TRBV6-6|TRBJ1-4
TGTGCCAGCAGAAGGGGGGGGACCCTTGCTAATGAAAAACTGTTTTTT
CASRRGGTLANEKLFF
>TRBD1|NA|TRBV28|TRBJ1-5
TGTGCCAGCAGCTTATACAGGGGTAGCAATCAGCCCCAGCATTTT
CASSLYRGSNQPQHF
>TRBD1|NA|TRBV5-6|TRBJ1-2
TGTGCCAGCAGTTCGGGACAGAGGAACTATGGCTACACCTTC
CASSSGQRNYGYTF
>NA|NA|TRBV5-1|TRBJ2-7
TGCGCCAGCAGCTTTTCCGGACACTACGAGCAGTACTTC
CASSFSGHYEQYF